This TCR beta chain was captured in a study of naive and memory T cell subsets. Separate alpha and beta amplification began at the second PCR step. CMV status came from CD4+ T cell IFNgamma after overnight CMV lysate stimulation of fresh PBMCs. Cells stained for CD3, CD4, CD8, CD45RA and CD27 were sorted into four subsets. An equimolar mix of two oligonucleotides served as the beta constant-region primer for TRBC1 and TRBC2. The cDNA 3' end received a ligated single-stranded oligonucleotide carrying the SP2 primer and a 12-nucleotide UMI. Each CDR3 protein gets one entry after TCRdb re-called the UMI-ligation and nested PCR reads with MiXCR. The sample lists approximately 140,000 distinct CDR3 sequences, 15% to 20% occurring once. The CDR3 length is 13 residues. Germline V gene data show CDR1 as SNHLY and CDR2 as FYNNEI. V was cut by 6 bases and J by 5 bases, with 11 bases left in between.

This TCR came from a human donor in good health. Sequenced sample: naive CD4+ T cells from blood. The chain recombines TRBV2 with TRBJ1-5, with D tentatively TRBD1 (6 bases). CDR3 coding DNA: TGTGCCAGCAGCAAAGAGGGGGATCAGCCCCAGCATTTT. Translating gives CASSKEGDQPQHF. Combining the CDR3 with reference TRBV2 and TRBJ1-5 gives the whole variable domain EPEVTQTPSHQVTQMGQEVILRCVPISNHLYFYWYRQILGQKVEFLVSFYNNEISEKSEIFDDQFSVERPDGSNFTLKIRSTKLEDSAMYFCASSKEGDQPQHFGDGTRLSIL.